This T cell receptor (beta chain) is from a study of blood T cells in healthy people across ages. The study's findings and limits: Changes in expanded clonotypes were possibly confounded, as the CMV status of donors was unknown.

Next came a second PCR, run for about 7 to 12 cycles, which used a sample-barcoded 5' primer along with a J-beta primer mix. TCRdb independently ran MiXCR on the 5' RACE reads; one entry per CDR3 protein. The top ten hold about 3.8% of the sample, which has approximately 1.5 million distinct CDR3 sequences, 35% to 45% seen once. In the case of this clonotype: Its antigen remains unknown.

Germline V CDR1 and CDR2: LGHNA, YSLEER. The CDR3 loop spans 17 amino acids. The sequenced sample consisted of blood. The V call is TRBV4-3, the J call TRBJ2-1; 10 bases agree with TRBD1. The better agreement between TRBJ2-7 and the DNA end casts doubt on the J call. This receptor was identified in a woman in her late teens or twenties in good health. The CDR3 coding sequence is TGCGCCAGCAGCCAGATTGCCGGGACAGGGGACTACAATGAGCAGTACTTC. It codes for CASSQIAGTGDYNEQYF.